This TCR beta chain derives from a study of stem cell transplantation in POMP-related autoinflammatory disease. Study observations and caveats: Across all analyzed T-cell subsets, patients with PRAID tended toward reduced diversity and increased clonality.

Libraries were prepared by immunoSEQ multiplex PCR; TCRdb keeps only in-frame clonotypes and omits some of them. Here the sample spans more than 25,000 clones, around 88% being singletons. The V end lost 1 base, the J end lost 0 bases, and 14 bases lay between the germline ends. This CDR3 comprises 16 residues. The V gene's germline CDR1 is SGHDT and CDR2 YYEEEE. Regarding this clone: Its antigen is currently unknown.

The chain has TRBV5-6 and TRBJ2-7, with D possibly being TRBD1 (5 bases). Sequencing was performed on CD4+ T cells from PBMCs, taken before stem cell transplantation. The receptor was isolated from a human donor with POMP-related autoinflammation and immune dysregulation (PRAID). DNA of the CDR3: TGTGCCAGCAGCTTGCCTGGGGCCGCGCCCTCCTACGAGCAGTACTTC. Translated, it gives CASSLPGAAPSYEQYF.